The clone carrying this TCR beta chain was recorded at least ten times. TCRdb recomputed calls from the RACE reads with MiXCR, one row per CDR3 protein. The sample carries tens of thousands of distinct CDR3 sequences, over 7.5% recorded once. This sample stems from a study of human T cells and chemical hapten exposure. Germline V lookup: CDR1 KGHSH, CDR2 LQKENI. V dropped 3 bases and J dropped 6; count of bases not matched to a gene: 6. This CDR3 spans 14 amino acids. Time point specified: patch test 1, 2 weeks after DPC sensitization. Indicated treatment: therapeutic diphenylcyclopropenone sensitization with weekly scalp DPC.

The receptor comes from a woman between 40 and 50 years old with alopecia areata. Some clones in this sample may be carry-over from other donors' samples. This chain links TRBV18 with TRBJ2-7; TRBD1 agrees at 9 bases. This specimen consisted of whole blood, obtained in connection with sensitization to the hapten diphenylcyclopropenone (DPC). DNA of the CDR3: TGTGCCAGCTCACCTCTACAGGGGGCGGGCGAGCAGTACTTC. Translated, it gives CASSPLQGAGEQYF.